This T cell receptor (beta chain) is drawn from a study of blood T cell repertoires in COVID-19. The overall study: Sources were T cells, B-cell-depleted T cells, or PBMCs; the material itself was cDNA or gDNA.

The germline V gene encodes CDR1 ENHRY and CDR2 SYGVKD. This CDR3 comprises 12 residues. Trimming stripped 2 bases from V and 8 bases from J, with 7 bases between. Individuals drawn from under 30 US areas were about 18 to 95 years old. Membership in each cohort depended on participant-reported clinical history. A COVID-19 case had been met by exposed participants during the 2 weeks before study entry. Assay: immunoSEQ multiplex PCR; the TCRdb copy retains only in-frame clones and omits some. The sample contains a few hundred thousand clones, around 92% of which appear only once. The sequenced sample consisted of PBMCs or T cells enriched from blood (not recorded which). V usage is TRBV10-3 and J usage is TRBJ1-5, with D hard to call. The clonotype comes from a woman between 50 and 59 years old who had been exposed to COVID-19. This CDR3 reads CAISELAEPQHF. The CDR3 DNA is TGTGCCATCAGTGAGCTCGCAGAGCCCCAGCATTTT.